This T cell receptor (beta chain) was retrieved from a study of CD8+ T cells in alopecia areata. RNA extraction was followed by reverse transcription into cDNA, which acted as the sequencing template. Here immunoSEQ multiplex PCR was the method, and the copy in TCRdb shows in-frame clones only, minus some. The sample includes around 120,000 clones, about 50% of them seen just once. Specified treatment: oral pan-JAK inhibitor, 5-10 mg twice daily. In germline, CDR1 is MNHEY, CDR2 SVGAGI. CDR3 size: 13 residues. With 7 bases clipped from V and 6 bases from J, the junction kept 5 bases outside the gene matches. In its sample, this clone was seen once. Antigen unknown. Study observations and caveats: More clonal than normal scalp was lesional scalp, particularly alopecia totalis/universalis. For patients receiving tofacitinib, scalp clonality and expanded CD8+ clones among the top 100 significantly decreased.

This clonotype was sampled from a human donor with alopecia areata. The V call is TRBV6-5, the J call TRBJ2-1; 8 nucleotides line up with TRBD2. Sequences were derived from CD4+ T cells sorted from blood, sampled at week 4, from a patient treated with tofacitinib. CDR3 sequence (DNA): TGTGCCAGCACAAGACTAGCGTCCAATGAGCAGTTCTTC. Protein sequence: CASTRLASNEQFF.